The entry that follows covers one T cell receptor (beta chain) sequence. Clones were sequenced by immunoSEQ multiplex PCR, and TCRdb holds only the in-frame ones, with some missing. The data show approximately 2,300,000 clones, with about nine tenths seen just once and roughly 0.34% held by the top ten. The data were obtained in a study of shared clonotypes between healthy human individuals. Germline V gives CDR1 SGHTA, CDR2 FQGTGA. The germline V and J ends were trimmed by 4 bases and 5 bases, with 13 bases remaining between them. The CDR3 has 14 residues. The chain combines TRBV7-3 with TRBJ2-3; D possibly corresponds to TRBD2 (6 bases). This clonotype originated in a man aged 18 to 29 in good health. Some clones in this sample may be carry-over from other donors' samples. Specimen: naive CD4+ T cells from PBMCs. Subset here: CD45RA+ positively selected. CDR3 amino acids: CASSSGTWEDTQYF. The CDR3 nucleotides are TGTGCCAGCAGCTCGGGGACTTGGGAAGATACGCAGTATTTT.